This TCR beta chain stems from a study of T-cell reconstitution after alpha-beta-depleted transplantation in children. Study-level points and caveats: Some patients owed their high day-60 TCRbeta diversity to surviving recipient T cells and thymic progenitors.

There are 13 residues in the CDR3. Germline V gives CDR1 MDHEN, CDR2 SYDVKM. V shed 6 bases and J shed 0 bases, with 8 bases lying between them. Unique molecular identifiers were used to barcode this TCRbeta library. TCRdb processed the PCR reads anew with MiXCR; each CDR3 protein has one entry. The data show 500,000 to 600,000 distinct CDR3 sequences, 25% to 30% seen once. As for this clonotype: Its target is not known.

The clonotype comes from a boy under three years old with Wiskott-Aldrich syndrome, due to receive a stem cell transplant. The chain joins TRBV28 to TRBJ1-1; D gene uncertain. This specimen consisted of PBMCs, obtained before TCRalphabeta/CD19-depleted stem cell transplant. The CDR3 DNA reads TGTGCCAGCAGCCGCCTTTTGAACACTGAAGCTTTCTTT. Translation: CASSRLLNTEAFF.